A single sample is the source of the 7 T cell receptor beta chains below, sequenced in a study of OX40 agonist ivuxolimab in advanced cancers. The method was the immunoSEQ multiplex PCR assay. Here the immuneACCESS table is served through TCRdb, limited to in-frame sequences with V and J called. Missing clones are a known gap in these copies; in checked studies unresolved V genes cover under half, and the rest lacks a known reason. This sample has under 200 clones in its table, and around 86% of those were observed once. The top ten clones comprise more than 14% of the sample. This specimen was taken in a trial of the OX40 agonist ivuxolimab. The receptors were sampled from an adult with an advanced solid tumor such as melanoma, head and neck, liver or kidney cancer.

This sequence joins TRBV15 and TRBJ1-5; D might be TRBD1 (6 bases). V was pared by 4 bases and J by 1 base, with 14 bases between. The CDR3 contains 16 residues. Germline CDR1 reads LNHNV; CDR2 reads YYDKDF (reference sequence). CDR3 bases: TGTGCCACCAGCATCGGGGGAGGGGGGAGCAATCAGCCCCAGCATTTT. Its translation is CATSIGGGGSNQPQHF.

This clone was recorded once. This chain joins TRBV19 and TRBJ2-6; D ambiguous. Trimming removed 0 bases at V and 4 bases at J, with 10 bases between. The CDR3 has 16 residues. Germline V gene sequence: CDR1 LNHDA, CDR2 SQIVND (reference sequence). The CDR3 region has the DNA TGTGCCAGTAGTATAGATCTTTTTGGAGGGGCCAACGTCCTGACTTTC. Protein sequence: CASSIDLFGGANVLTF.

The V and J genes are TRBV9 and TRBJ1-5, with TRBD1 as a possible D gene (5 bases). Trimming cost V 5 bases and J 4 bases, with 13 bases left between them. Germline CDR1 and CDR2: SGDLS and YYNGEE. This CDR3 contains 14 residues. CDR3 nucleotide sequence: TGTGCCAGCAGTGACGGGGCTTCTAATCAGCCCCAGCATTTT. Translation gives CASSDGASNQPQHF.

This clone was seen a single time. The V gene is TRBV18, the J gene TRBJ1-5; D is ambiguous. CDR3 length equals 15 residues. V lost 6 bases to trimming and J lost 1 base, with 13 bases between them. Germline lookup yields CDR1 KGHSH and CDR2 LQKENI. The CDR3 reads CASSLDGISNQPQHF. CDR3 coding DNA: TGTGCCAGCTCCCTCGACGGGATAAGCAATCAGCCCCAGCATTTT.

The rearrangement links TRBV6-8 to TRBJ1-1; 12 positions agree with TRBD1. Losses at the gene ends were 6 bases for V and 5 bases for J; bases not matched to a gene: 7. Germline lookup yields CDR1 MNHGY and CDR2 SAAAGT. The CDR3 runs to 15 residues. The CDR3 spells CASRGGQGASTEAFF. The CDR3, as DNA: TGTGCCAGCAGGGGGGGACAGGGGGCTTCTACTGAAGCTTTCTTT.

The sample holds one count of this clone. The germline gene is not matched at one end of the junction; a read error may be the cause. The chain recombines TRBV6-8 with TRBJ2-7, with TRBD1 identical over 8 bases. The CDR3 covers 13 residues. Per germline, CDR1 MNHGY and CDR2 SAAAGT. CDR3 in amino acids: CASSAGTGIRLDF. DNA for the CDR3: TGTGCCAGCAGTGCCGGGACAGGCATCCGTTTAGACTTC.

This clone turned up a few times. This chain connects TRBV19 to TRBJ1-3; no clear D gene. There are 14 residues in the CDR3. The V end was cut by 2 bases, the J end by 0 bases, with 5 bases between. Germline V gene data show CDR1 as LNHDA and CDR2 as SQIVND (reference sequence). CDR3: CASSIRSSGNTIYF. The CDR3 DNA reads TGTGCCAGTAGTATAAGGTCCTCTGGAAACACCATATATTTT.